These 7 T cell receptor beta chains share one sample of origin, sequenced in a study of T cell responses to AZD1222 COVID-19 vaccine. Clones were sequenced by immunoSEQ multiplex PCR, and TCRdb holds only the in-frame ones, with some missing. The table includes 150,000 to 200,000 clones, 70% to 90% detected once. This sample comprised peripheral blood, obtained 28 days after the second AZD1222 dose. These receptors all stem from an adult who received the AZD1222 COVID-19 vaccine.

This clone has a single count. V is TRBV4-1 and J is TRBJ2-4; 9 bases are shared with TRBD2. Germline CDR1 MGHRA, CDR2 YSYEKL. The CDR3 has 21 amino acids. V was clipped by 1 base and J by 1 base; unmatched bases: 17. In nucleotides, the CDR3 is TGCGCCAGCAGCCAAGGGTCCCCCGGGGCGGGAGGGCCGGGGGCCAAAAACATTCAGTACTTC. Its translation: CASSQGSPGAGGPGAKNIQYF.

This chain uses TRBV7-9 with TRBJ1-1; TRBD1 aligns across 7 bases. After removal of 2 bases from V and 1 base from J, the junction contained 10 bases not matched to a gene. Germline V lookup: CDR1 SEHNR, CDR2 FQNEAQ (reference sequence). The CDR3 totals 17 residues. The CDR3 DNA reads TGTGCCAGCAGCTTAAGAGTGGGTGGGACAGAGAACACTGAAGCTTTCTTT. Translating gives CASSLRVGGTENTEAFF.

For this clone: A junction boundary mismatches the germline segment, possibly from a read error. The V and J genes are TRBV18 and TRBJ2-3, with 8 bases identical to TRBD2. CDR1 is KGHSH, CDR2 LQKENI, per germline. CDR3 length equals 16 residues. CDR3 coding DNA: TGTGCCAGCTCGCCACCCAGCGGGAGCTCCACAGATACGCAGTATTTT. It translates to CASSPPSGSSTDTQYF.

This clone was counted a few times. This chain links TRBV5-4 with TRBJ2-7, with D possibly being TRBD1 (7 bases). In germline, CDR1 is SGHNT, CDR2 YYREEE (reference sequence). This CDR3 comprises 14 residues. The germline V and J ends were trimmed by 4 bases and 0 bases, with 11 bases remaining between them. CDR3 coding DNA: TGTGCCAGCAGCCCCAGGGGGGACTCCTACGAGCAGTACTTC. This gives the protein CASSPRGDSYEQYF.

CDR3 coding DNA: TGTGCCAGCAGGACCCTACAGGGACGGGATGAGCAGTACTTC. This translates into CASRTLQGRDEQYF. The rearrangement joins TRBV27 to TRBJ2-7; maybe TRBD1 (6 bases). The CDR3 totals 14 residues. Germline values: CDR1 MNHEY, CDR2 SMNVEV (reference sequence). Trimming took off 6 bases at V and 7 bases at J, with 19 bases between the two ends.

This sequence joins TRBV7-8 and TRBJ2-3; 14 bases line up with TRBD2. The CDR3 is 18 residues long. V lost 2 bases, J lost 4 bases, and 8 bases stayed unmatched. The germline gives CDR1 SGHVS, CDR2 FQNEAQ. The CDR3 reads CASSLTVGLAGEADTQYF. The CDR3 region has the DNA TGTGCCAGCAGCTTAACTGTGGGACTAGCGGGAGAGGCAGATACGCAGTATTTT.

V usage is TRBV29-1 and J usage is TRBJ2-1; 13 bases map to TRBD2. The CDR3 sequence is 14 residues long. Germline CDR1 is SQVTM and CDR2 is ANQGSEA. The ends lost 7 bases at V and 9 bases at J; junction bases unmatched: 9. The DNA of the CDR3 is TGCAGCGGGGAACTAGCGGGAGGGCCGGTTGAGCAGTTCTTC. Its protein product is CSGELAGGPVEQFF.